Here is one TCR beta chain with its context. What it binds is not known. This record comes from a study of beta chain features in type 1 diabetes. Study-level points and caveats: When Type 1 diabetes patients were examined, their TCRB CDR3s proved moderately but significantly shorter in all four CD4+ subsets. At VDJ recombination sites, type 1 diabetes patients had fewer insertions and more deleted nucleotides. cDNA-based sequencing might over-represent cells highly expressing TCR.

Germline V gene data show CDR1 as SEHNR and CDR2 as FQNEAQ (reference sequence). CDR3 length: 15 residues. V lost 3 bases to trimming and J lost 1 base; unmatched junction nucleotides: 6. The authors reverse transcribed all of the isolated RNA, so sequencing captured expressed TCRB transcripts. TCRdb keeps only in-frame clones here, not all; method: immunoSEQ multiplex PCR. The sample comprises fewer than 250,000 clones, 68% of which are singletons, and around 0.05% rests with the top ten. Via the markers CD45RO/CCR7/CD25/CD127/CD95/CD27, stem cell-like memory, regulatory, central memory and naive CD4+ cells were sorted.

The chain joins TRBV7-9 to TRBJ2-7, with 7 bases identical to TRBD2. The sequenced sample was naive CD4+ T cells from blood. This TCR came from a man younger than 40 in good health. CDR3 in DNA: TGTGCCAGCAGCTTTGTGGCTAGCGGTTCCTACGAGCAGTACTTC. Translating gives CASSFVASGSYEQYF.